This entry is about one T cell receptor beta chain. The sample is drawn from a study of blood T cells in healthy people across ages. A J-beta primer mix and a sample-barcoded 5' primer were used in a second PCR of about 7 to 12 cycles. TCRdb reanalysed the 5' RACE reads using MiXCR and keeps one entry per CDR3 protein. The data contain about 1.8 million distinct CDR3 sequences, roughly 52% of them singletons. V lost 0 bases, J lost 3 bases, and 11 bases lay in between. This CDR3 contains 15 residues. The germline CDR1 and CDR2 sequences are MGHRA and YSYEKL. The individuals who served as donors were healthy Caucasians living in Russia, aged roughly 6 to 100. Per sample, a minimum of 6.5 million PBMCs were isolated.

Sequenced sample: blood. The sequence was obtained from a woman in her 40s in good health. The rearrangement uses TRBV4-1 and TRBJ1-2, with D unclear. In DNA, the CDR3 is TGCGCCAGCAGCCAAGAAGGTACAGTCTACTATGGCTACACCTTC. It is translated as CASSQEGTVYYGYTF.